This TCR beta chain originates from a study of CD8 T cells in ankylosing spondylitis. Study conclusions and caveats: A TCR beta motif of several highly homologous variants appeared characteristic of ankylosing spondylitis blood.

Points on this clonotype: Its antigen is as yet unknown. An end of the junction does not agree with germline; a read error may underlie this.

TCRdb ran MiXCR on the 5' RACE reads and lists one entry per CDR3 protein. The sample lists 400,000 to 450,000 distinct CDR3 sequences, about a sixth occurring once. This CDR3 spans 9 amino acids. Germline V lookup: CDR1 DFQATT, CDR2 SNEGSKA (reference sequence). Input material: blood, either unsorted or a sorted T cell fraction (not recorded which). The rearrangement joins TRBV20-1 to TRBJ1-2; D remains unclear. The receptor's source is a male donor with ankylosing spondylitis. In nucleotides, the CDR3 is TGCAGTGCTAAATATGGCTACACCTTC. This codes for CSAKYGYTF.